The rows below give T cell receptor beta chains drawn from one sample of a study of Graves' ophthalmopathy and Graves' hyperthyroidism. TCRdb fed the multiplex PCR reads into MiXCR, producing one record per CDR3 protein. The data contain 650,000 to 900,000 distinct CDR3 sequences, 35% to 50% of them singletons. The material sequenced was peripheral blood. These receptors all come from an adult man with Graves' ophthalmopathy. Both conserved end residues are part of each CDR3. Each record gives: clone size, V gene, J gene, D gene, CDR3 protein, CDR3 DNA. The D gene is left open where the match is weak. A row's size may be missing; if present it is once, few, many or a size class.

abundance: once; v_gene: TRBV10-3; j_gene: TRBJ1-2; d_gene: .; CDR3aa: CAISNRGDGYTF; CDR3nt: TGTGCCATCAGTAACCGGGGAGATGGCTACACCTTC
abundance: many; v_gene: TRBV2; j_gene: TRBJ1-5; d_gene: .; CDR3aa: CASSEALPTQPQHF; CDR3nt: TGTGCCAGCAGTGAAGCGCTTCCAACTCAGCCCCAGCATTTT
abundance: few; v_gene: TRBV7-2; j_gene: TRBJ1-5; d_gene: .; CDR3aa: CASSPDRPAPQHF; CDR3nt: TGTGCCAGCAGCCCCGACAGACCCGCGCCCCAGCATTTT
abundance: few; v_gene: TRBV10-2; j_gene: TRBJ2-7; d_gene: .; CDR3aa: CASSVRVTAGEQYF; CDR3nt: TGCGCCAGCAGTGTTCGCGTGACGGCGGGCGAGCAGTACTTC
abundance: many; v_gene: TRBV14; j_gene: TRBJ1-2; d_gene: .; CDR3aa: CASSQKDGDLHGYTF; CDR3nt: TGTGCCAGCAGCCAAAAGGACGGAGACCTTCATGGCTACACCTTC
abundance: .; v_gene: TRBV25-1; j_gene: TRBJ1-5; d_gene: .; CDR3aa: CASSEYGRGTSNQPQHF; CDR3nt: TGTGCCAGCAGTGAATATGGACGGGGGACAAGCAATCAGCCCCAGCATTTT
abundance: .; v_gene: TRBV29-1; j_gene: TRBJ2-5; d_gene: TRBD2; CDR3aa: CSVPPQPGGGGRETQYF; CDR3nt: TGCAGCGTCCCCCCCCAACCGGGGGGTGGGGGGAGAGAGACCCAGTACTTC
abundance: .; v_gene: TRBV24-1; j_gene: TRBJ2-5; d_gene: .; CDR3aa: CATSDSTTYQETQYF; CDR3nt: TGTGCCACCAGTGATTCGACTACTTACCAAGAGACCCAGTACTTC
abundance: .; v_gene: TRBV10-3; j_gene: TRBJ2-5; d_gene: TRBD1; CDR3aa: CAISRDRAETQYRETQYF; CDR3nt: TGTGCCATCAGTAGGGACAGGGCGGAGACCCAGTATAGGGAGACCCAGTACTTC
abundance: many; v_gene: TRBV2; j_gene: TRBJ1-1; d_gene: TRBD1; CDR3aa: CASTLDRVAEAFF; CDR3nt: TGTGCCAGCACCCTGGACAGGGTCGCTGAAGCTTTCTTT
abundance: many; v_gene: TRBV7-2; j_gene: TRBJ2-5; d_gene: .; CDR3aa: CASSPQGLETQYF; CDR3nt: TGTGCCAGCAGCCCCCAGGGGCTGGAGACCCAGTACTTC
abundance: .; v_gene: TRBV20-1; j_gene: TRBJ1-3; d_gene: .; CDR3aa: CSAPPGGSGNTIYF; CDR3nt: TGCAGTGCCCCCCCGGGGGGCTCTGGAAACACCATATATTTT
abundance: .; v_gene: TRBV19; j_gene: TRBJ2-5; d_gene: TRBD2; CDR3aa: CASRDLAGGTETQYF; CDR3nt: TGTGCCAGTAGGGACCTAGCGGGGGGGACGGAGACCCAGTACTTC
abundance: .; v_gene: TRBV7-9; j_gene: TRBJ1-6; d_gene: .; CDR3aa: CASSQTGINSPLHF; CDR3nt: TGTGCCAGCAGCCAAACAGGGATAAATTCACCCCTCCACTTT
abundance: many; v_gene: TRBV6-5; j_gene: TRBJ1-6; d_gene: .; CDR3aa: CASNDLGGSPLHF; CDR3nt: TGTGCCAGCAATGATTTGGGGGGTTCACCCCTCCACTTT
abundance: .; v_gene: TRBV11-1; j_gene: TRBJ2-5; d_gene: .; CDR3aa: CASSQIAQGYQETQYF; CDR3nt: TGTGCCAGCAGTCAAATAGCACAAGGATACCAAGAGACCCAGTACTTC
abundance: many; v_gene: TRBV7-3; j_gene: TRBJ2-5; d_gene: TRBD2; CDR3aa: CASSLIAGAGETQYF; CDR3nt: TGTGCCAGCAGCTTAATTGCGGGAGCGGGGGAGACCCAGTACTTC
abundance: .; v_gene: TRBV20-1; j_gene: TRBJ1-4; d_gene: .; CDR3aa: CSARDSAKPTNEKLFF; CDR3nt: TGCAGTGCTAGAGATTCGGCGAAACCAACTAATGAAAAACTGTTTTTT
abundance: .; v_gene: TRBV24-1; j_gene: TRBJ1-5; d_gene: TRBD1; CDR3aa: CASRPPGQNQPQHF; CDR3nt: TGTGCCAGCAGACCCCCGGGACAGAATCAGCCCCAGCATTTT
abundance: .; v_gene: TRBV2; j_gene: TRBJ2-1; d_gene: .; CDR3aa: CASTAIGHSGGEQFF; CDR3nt: TGTGCCAGCACCGCAATAGGGCACAGTGGTGGTGAGCAGTTCTTC
abundance: .; v_gene: TRBV20-1; j_gene: TRBJ2-7; d_gene: TRBD1; CDR3aa: CSAPSPGTGEVDEQYF; CDR3nt: TGCAGTGCTCCGAGTCCCGGGACAGGGGAGGTCGACGAGCAGTACTTC
abundance: .; v_gene: TRBV12-3/TRBV12-4; j_gene: TRBJ2-7; d_gene: .; CDR3aa: CASSELKIGDVSSYEQYF; CDR3nt: TGTGCCAGCAGCGAACTTAAAATAGGGGACGTGAGCTCCTACGAGCAGTACTTC
abundance: .; v_gene: TRBV24-1; j_gene: TRBJ2-7; d_gene: .; CDR3aa: CATSDLGARAAGKGEQYF; CDR3nt: TGTGCCACCAGTGATCTCGGGGCTCGGGCAGCCGGGAAAGGGGAGCAGTACTTC
abundance: many; v_gene: TRBV7-6; j_gene: TRBJ1-4; d_gene: .; CDR3aa: CASSLAAALNEKLFF; CDR3nt: TGTGCCAGCAGCTTAGCGGCAGCCCTCAATGAAAAACTGTTTTTT
abundance: few; v_gene: TRBV3-1; j_gene: TRBJ1-2; d_gene: TRBD1; CDR3aa: CASSPGQGAVNYGYTF; CDR3nt: TGTGCCAGCAGCCCGGGACAGGGGGCGGTCAACTATGGCTACACCTTC
abundance: .; v_gene: TRBV20-1; j_gene: TRBJ1-5; d_gene: .; CDR3aa: CSATQGLNQPQHF; CDR3nt: TGCAGTGCTACGCAGGGGCTTAATCAGCCCCAGCATTTT
abundance: few; v_gene: TRBV7-9; j_gene: TRBJ1-1; d_gene: .; CDR3aa: CASSSGYGGSNTEAFF; CDR3nt: TGTGCCAGCAGCTCCGGGTATGGGGGGTCTAACACTGAAGCTTTCTTT
abundance: few; v_gene: TRBV20-1; j_gene: TRBJ2-7; d_gene: .; CDR3aa: CSAAYEQYF; CDR3nt: TGCAGTGCGGCATACGAGCAGTACTTC
abundance: .; v_gene: TRBV15; j_gene: TRBJ1-2; d_gene: .; CDR3aa: CATSAGPMNYGYTF; CDR3nt: TGTGCCACCAGCGCTGGGCCTATGAACTATGGCTACACCTTC
abundance: .; v_gene: TRBV19; j_gene: TRBJ2-6; d_gene: .; CDR3aa: CASSPDGGLWWAF; CDR3nt: TGTGCCAGTAGTCCAGACGGGGGTCTCTGGTGGGCTTTC
abundance: .; v_gene: TRBV7-3; j_gene: TRBJ1-1; d_gene: .; CDR3aa: CASSSYTDTGAFF; CDR3nt: TGTGCCAGCAGCTCTTACACGGACACTGGGGCTTTCTTT
abundance: .; v_gene: TRBV11-2; j_gene: TRBJ2-7; d_gene: .; CDR3aa: CASSLGNGYGQYF; CDR3nt: TGTGCCAGCAGCTTAGGTAACGGCTACGGGCAGTACTTC
abundance: few; v_gene: TRBV7-8; j_gene: TRBJ1-2; d_gene: .; CDR3aa: CASSPGDSDYGYTF; CDR3nt: TGTGCCAGCAGCCCCGGGGACTCTGATTATGGCTACACCTTC
abundance: few; v_gene: TRBV24-1; j_gene: TRBJ1-5; d_gene: .; CDR3aa: CASSTRLDSANQPQHF; CDR3nt: TGTGCCAGCAGTACGCGATTAGACAGCGCAAATCAGCCCCAGCATTTT
abundance: .; v_gene: TRBV11-2; j_gene: TRBJ2-7; d_gene: TRBD1; CDR3aa: CASSWNRDRGLREQYF; CDR3nt: TGTGCCAGCAGCTGGAACCGGGACAGGGGGCTTCGGGAGCAGTACTTC
abundance: .; v_gene: TRBV19; j_gene: TRBJ1-1; d_gene: TRBD1; CDR3aa: CAWSHWDRNTEAFF; CDR3nt: TGTGCCTGGAGTCATTGGGACAGGAACACTGAAGCTTTCTTT
abundance: few; v_gene: TRBV7-9; j_gene: TRBJ1-4; d_gene: .; CDR3aa: CASSLEAGKLFF; CDR3nt: TGTGCCAGCAGCTTAGAGGCAGGGAAACTGTTTTTT
abundance: .; v_gene: TRBV12-3/TRBV12-4; j_gene: TRBJ2-7; d_gene: .; CDR3aa: CASSTPDDYEQYF; CDR3nt: TGTGCCAGCAGCACCCCTGACGACTACGAGCAGTACTTC
abundance: few; v_gene: TRBV5-4; j_gene: TRBJ1-3; d_gene: TRBD1; CDR3aa: CASSSSTGSGNTIYF; CDR3nt: TGTGCCAGCAGCTCATCGACAGGGTCAGGAAACACCATATATTTT
abundance: .; v_gene: TRBV11-2; j_gene: TRBJ2-7; d_gene: .; CDR3aa: CASSPHMAYEQYF; CDR3nt: TGTGCCAGCAGTCCCCACATGGCCTACGAGCAGTACTTC
abundance: .; v_gene: TRBV25-1; j_gene: TRBJ1-2; d_gene: .; CDR3aa: CASSPQGHSYGYTF; CDR3nt: TGTGCCAGCAGTCCGCAGGGACACAGCTATGGCTACACCTTC
abundance: .; v_gene: TRBV7-9; j_gene: TRBJ1-2; d_gene: .; CDR3aa: CASSLYGRNNYGYTF; CDR3nt: TGTGCCAGCAGCTTGTACGGGAGGAACAACTATGGCTACACCTTC
abundance: many; v_gene: TRBV12-3/TRBV12-4; j_gene: TRBJ1-2; d_gene: .; CDR3aa: CASISRGGYTF; CDR3nt: TGTGCCAGCATTTCGAGGGGTGGCTACACCTTC
abundance: .; v_gene: TRBV2; j_gene: TRBJ1-1; d_gene: .; CDR3aa: CASSQDTGRGEAFF; CDR3nt: TGTGCCAGCAGCCAAGATACGGGCCGGGGTGAAGCTTTCTTT
abundance: .; v_gene: TRBV15; j_gene: TRBJ1-2; d_gene: .; CDR3aa: CAPREGNYGYTF; CDR3nt: TGTGCCCCACGTGAGGGTAACTATGGCTACACCTTC
abundance: .; v_gene: TRBV30; j_gene: TRBJ1-2; d_gene: .; CDR3aa: CAWSVQETYGYTF; CDR3nt: TGTGCCTGGAGCGTACAGGAGACCTATGGCTACACCTTC
abundance: .; v_gene: TRBV29-1; j_gene: TRBJ1-1; d_gene: .; CDR3aa: CSVGPRGPNTAAFF; CDR3nt: TGCAGCGTTGGACCGAGGGGTCCGAACACTGCAGCTTTCTTT
abundance: few; v_gene: TRBV5-8; j_gene: TRBJ1-4; d_gene: .; CDR3aa: CASGPTDSTNEKLFF; CDR3nt: TGTGCCAGCGGCCCCACGGACTCAACTAATGAAAAACTGTTTTTT
abundance: few; v_gene: TRBV19; j_gene: TRBJ2-7; d_gene: .; CDR3aa: CASSTGRVSSYEQYF; CDR3nt: TGTGCCAGTAGTACCGGACGGGTTAGCTCCTACGAGCAGTACTTC
abundance: .; v_gene: TRBV20-1; j_gene: TRBJ2-5; d_gene: .; CDR3aa: CSARRRGRGNQETQYF; CDR3nt: TGCAGTGCTAGGAGACGGGGGCGGGGCAATCAAGAGACCCAGTACTTC
abundance: .; v_gene: TRBV12-3/TRBV12-4; j_gene: TRBJ1-5; d_gene: .; CDR3aa: CASSFPRGWYGYTQHF; CDR3nt: TGTGCCAGCAGCTTCCCACGGGGATGGTATGGCTACACCCAGCATTTT
abundance: .; v_gene: TRBV9; j_gene: TRBJ1-4; d_gene: .; CDR3aa: CASSVGASTTNEKLFF; CDR3nt: TGTGCCAGCAGCGTAGGGGCATCGACAACTAATGAAAAACTGTTTTTT
abundance: .; v_gene: TRBV20-1; j_gene: TRBJ2-3; d_gene: .; CDR3aa: CSASGETSTDTQYF; CDR3nt: TGCAGTGCTAGCGGGGAGACTAGCACAGATACGCAGTATTTT
abundance: .; v_gene: TRBV5-6; j_gene: TRBJ2-5; d_gene: TRBD2; CDR3aa: CASSPGTSGDQETQYF; CDR3nt: TGTGCCAGCAGTCCCGGGACTAGCGGAGACCAAGAGACCCAGTACTTC
abundance: .; v_gene: TRBV19; j_gene: TRBJ1-1; d_gene: .; CDR3aa: CASSTDWGTEAFF; CDR3nt: TGTGCCAGTAGTACAGATTGGGGCACTGAAGCTTTCTTT
abundance: .; v_gene: TRBV20-1; j_gene: TRBJ2-5; d_gene: TRBD2; CDR3aa: CSARVQGTGGGETQYF; CDR3nt: TGCAGTGCTAGAGTGCAGGGCACGGGGGGAGGAGAGACCCAGTACTTC
abundance: many; v_gene: TRBV12-3/TRBV12-4; j_gene: TRBJ1-4; d_gene: .; CDR3aa: CASSFRGRSQLFF; CDR3nt: TGTGCCAGCAGTTTTAGGGGAAGAAGTCAACTGTTTTTT
abundance: .; v_gene: TRBV5-1; j_gene: TRBJ1-2; d_gene: TRBD1; CDR3aa: CASSLEQGGLYGYTF; CDR3nt: TGCGCCAGCAGCTTGGAACAGGGGGGACTCTATGGCTACACCTTC
abundance: few; v_gene: TRBV19; j_gene: TRBJ1-1; d_gene: .; CDR3aa: CASSTGPSWGNTEAFF; CDR3nt: TGTGCCAGTAGTACTGGGCCAAGCTGGGGGAACACTGAAGCTTTCTTT
abundance: .; v_gene: TRBV29-1; j_gene: TRBJ1-2; d_gene: TRBD1; CDR3aa: CSVVGGQGAGGYTF; CDR3nt: TGCAGCGTTGTGGGCGGACAGGGGGCCGGTGGCTACACCTTC